A single sample is the source of the 5 T cell receptor beta chains below, sequenced in a study of T-cell reconstitution after alpha-beta-depleted transplantation in children. Library preparation (for TCRbeta) was performed with unique molecular identifiers. Each CDR3 protein is one row after TCRdb ran MiXCR on the PCR reads. The table has about 300,000 distinct CDR3 sequences, 10% seen once; the top ten hold 7.5%. Sequencing was performed on PBMCs, taken before TCRalphabeta/CD19-depleted stem cell transplant. Receptors were obtained from a boy less than two years old with acute myeloid leukemia, due to receive a stem cell transplant.

This clonotype came up many times. The V and J genes are TRBV29-1 and TRBJ2-7, with TRBD1 matching over 8 bases. The V segment lost 6 bases and the J segment 3 bases; nucleotides outside the gene matches: 4. Looked up from germline, CDR1 is SQVTM and CDR2 is ANQGSEA. CDR3 length: 12 amino acids. The CDR3 spells CSVEQGGYEQYF. The CDR3 coding sequence is TGCAGCGTGGAACAGGGGGGCTACGAGCAGTACTTC.

This clonotype was counted at least ten times. The V and J genes are TRBV5-1 and TRBJ2-6, with D maybe TRBD1 (5 bases). The CDR3 sequence is 18 residues long. V was trimmed by 0 bases and J by 0 bases, leaving 13 bases between them. CDR1 SGHRS and CDR2 YFSETQ come from the germline V gene. CDR3 loop: CASSLVQGTHSGANVLTF. Written as DNA, the CDR3 is TGCGCCAGCAGCTTGGTCCAGGGCACCCACTCTGGGGCCAACGTCCTGACTTTC.

In regard to this clonotype: This may arise from a read error, as a much more abundant clone is one base away. The chain joins TRBV5-1 to TRBJ2-1; 8 bases map to TRBD2. The CDR3 extends over 16 amino acids. J was trimmed by 1 base and V by 2 bases; bases with no gene match: 5. Per germline, CDR1 SGHRS and CDR2 YFSETQ. The CDR3: CASSFGAGGSYNEQFF. The CDR3 DNA sequence: TGCGCCAGCAGCTTCGGGGCGGGAGGATCCTACAATGAGCAGTTCTTC.

The DNA of the CDR3 is TGTGCCAGCAGCTTCGTAGAGATAAACACCATATATTTT. It yields the protein CASSFVEINTIYF. The V gene is TRBV5-6, the J gene TRBJ1-3, with no clear D. Germline V lookup: CDR1 SGHDT, CDR2 YYEEEE. There are 13 residues in the CDR3. The V and J ends lost 2 bases and 6 bases respectively, with 9 bases between them. The whole variable domain, remainder taken from reference TRBV5-6 and TRBJ1-3, is DAGVTQSPTHLIKTRGQQVTLRCSPKSGHDTVSWYQQALGQGPQFIFQYYEEEERQRGNFPDRFSGHQFPNYSSELNVNALLLGDSALYLCASSFVEINTIYFGEGSWLTVV.

In its sample, this clonotype was seen many times. The junction differs from germline at one of its ends, possibly a read error. V and J are TRBV7-7 and TRBJ2-5; TRBD2 might be the D (5 bases). This CDR3 spans 17 amino acids. CDR1 and CDR2 from the germline V gene are SSHAT and FNYEAQ (reference sequence). CDR3 amino acids: CASSERNYGLAKETQYF. The DNA for the CDR3 is TGTGCTAGCAGCGAAAGAAACTACGGCCTAGCAAAAGAGACCCAGTACTTC.